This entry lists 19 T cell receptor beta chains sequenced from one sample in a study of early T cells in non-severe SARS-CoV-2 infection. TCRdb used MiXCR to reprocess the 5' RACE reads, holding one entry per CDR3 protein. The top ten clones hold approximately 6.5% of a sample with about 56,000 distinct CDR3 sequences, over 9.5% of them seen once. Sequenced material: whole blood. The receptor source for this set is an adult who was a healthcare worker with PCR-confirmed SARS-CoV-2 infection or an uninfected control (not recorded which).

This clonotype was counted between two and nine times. The CDR3 is CATSREARDRVDEKLFF. CDR3 bases: TGTGCCACCAGCAGAGAGGCCCGGGACAGGGTGGACGAAAAACTGTTTTTT. The chain carries TRBV15 and TRBJ1-4; 9 nucleotides match TRBD1. V was pared by 0 bases and J by 8 bases, with 10 bases of the junction left unmatched. The CDR3 runs 17 residues. CDR1 is LNHNV and CDR2 is YYDKDF in the germline V gene (reference sequence).

The CDR3 sequence: CASSQGRSTGTEAFF. The CDR3 bases are TGTGCCAGCAGCCAAGGTCGGTCGACGGGCACTGAAGCTTTCTTT. This sequence joins TRBV4-2 and TRBJ1-1; no reliable D call. This CDR3 has 15 residues. Trimming removed 1 base from V and 4 bases from J, with 13 bases in between. Germline lookup yields CDR1 LGHNA and CDR2 YNFKEQ.

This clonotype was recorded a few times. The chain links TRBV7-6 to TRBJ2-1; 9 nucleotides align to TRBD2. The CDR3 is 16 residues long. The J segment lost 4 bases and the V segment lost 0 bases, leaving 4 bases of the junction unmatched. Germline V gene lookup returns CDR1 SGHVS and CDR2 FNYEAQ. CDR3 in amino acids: CASSLAGLAGYNEQFF. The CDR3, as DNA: TGTGCCAGCAGCTTAGCCGGGCTAGCGGGGTACAATGAGCAGTTCTTC.

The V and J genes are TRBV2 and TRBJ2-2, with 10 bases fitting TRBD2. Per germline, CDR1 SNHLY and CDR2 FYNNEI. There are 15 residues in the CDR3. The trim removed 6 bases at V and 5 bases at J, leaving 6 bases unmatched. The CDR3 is CASRPRTSGTGELFF. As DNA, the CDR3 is TGTGCCAGCAGGCCTCGGACTAGCGGAACCGGGGAGCTGTTTTTT. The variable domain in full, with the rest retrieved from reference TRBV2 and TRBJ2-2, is EPEVTQTPSHQVTQMGQEVILRCVPISNHLYFYWYRQILGQKVEFLVSFYNNEISEKSEIFDDQFSVERPDGSNFTLKIRSTKLEDSAMYFCASRPRTSGTGELFFGEGSRLTVL.

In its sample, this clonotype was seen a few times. The CDR3, as DNA: TGTGCCAGCAGCCTGGGACTCTTGAATGAGCAGTTCTTC. Amino acids: CASSLGLLNEQFF. The chain has TRBV7-2 and TRBJ2-1, with D perhaps TRBD2 (6 bases). The CDR3 loop spans 13 amino acids. Per germline, CDR1 SGHTA and CDR2 FQGNSA. V was pared by 5 bases and J by 7 bases, with 12 bases between.

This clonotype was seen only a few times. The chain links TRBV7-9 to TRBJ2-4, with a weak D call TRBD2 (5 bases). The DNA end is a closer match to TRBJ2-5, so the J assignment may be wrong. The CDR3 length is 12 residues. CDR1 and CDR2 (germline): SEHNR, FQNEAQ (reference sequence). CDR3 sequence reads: CASSLGGSTQYF. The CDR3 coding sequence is TGTGCCAGCAGCTTAGGAGGGTCGACCCAGTACTTC.

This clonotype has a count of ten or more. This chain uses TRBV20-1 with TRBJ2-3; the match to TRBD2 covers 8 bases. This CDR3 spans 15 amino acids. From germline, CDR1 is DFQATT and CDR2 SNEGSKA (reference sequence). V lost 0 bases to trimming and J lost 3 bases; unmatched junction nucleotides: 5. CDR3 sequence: CSARDVGLGTDTQYF. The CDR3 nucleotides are TGCAGTGCTAGAGATGTGGGACTAGGGACAGATACGCAGTATTTT.

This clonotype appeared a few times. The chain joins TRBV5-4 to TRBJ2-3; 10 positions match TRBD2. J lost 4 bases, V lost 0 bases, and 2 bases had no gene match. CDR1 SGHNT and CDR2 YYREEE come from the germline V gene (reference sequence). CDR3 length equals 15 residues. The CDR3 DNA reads TGTGCCAGCAGCTTGGGCCTAGCGGGAGCAGATACGCAGTATTTT. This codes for CASSLGLAGADTQYF.

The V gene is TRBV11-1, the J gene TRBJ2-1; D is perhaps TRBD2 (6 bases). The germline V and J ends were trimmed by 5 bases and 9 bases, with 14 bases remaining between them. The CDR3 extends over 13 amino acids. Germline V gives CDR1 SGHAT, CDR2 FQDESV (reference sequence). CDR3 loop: CASSPGTEGEQFF. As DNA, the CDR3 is TGTGCCAGCAGCCCCGGGACGGAGGGTGAGCAGTTCTTC.

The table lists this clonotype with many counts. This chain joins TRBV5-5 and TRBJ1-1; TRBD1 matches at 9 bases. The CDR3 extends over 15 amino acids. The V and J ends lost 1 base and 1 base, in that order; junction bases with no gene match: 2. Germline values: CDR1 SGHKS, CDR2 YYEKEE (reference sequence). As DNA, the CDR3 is TGTGCCAGCAGCTTGTTGACAGGGGGGAACACTGAAGCTTTCTTT. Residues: CASSLLTGGNTEAFF.

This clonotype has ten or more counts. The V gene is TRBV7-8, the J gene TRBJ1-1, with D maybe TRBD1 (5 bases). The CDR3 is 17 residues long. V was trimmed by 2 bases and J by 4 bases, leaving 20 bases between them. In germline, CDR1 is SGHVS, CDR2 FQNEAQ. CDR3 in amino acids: CASSLLVRGLSSTEAFF. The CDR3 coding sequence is TGTGCCAGCAGCTTATTGGTACGGGGACTGTCAAGCACTGAAGCTTTCTTT.

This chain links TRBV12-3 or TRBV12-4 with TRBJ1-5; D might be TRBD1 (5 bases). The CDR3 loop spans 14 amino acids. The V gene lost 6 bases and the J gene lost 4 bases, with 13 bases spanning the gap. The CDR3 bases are TGTGCCAGCAGCTATAGACAGCAGAATCAGCCCCAGCATTTT. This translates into CASSYRQQNQPQHF.

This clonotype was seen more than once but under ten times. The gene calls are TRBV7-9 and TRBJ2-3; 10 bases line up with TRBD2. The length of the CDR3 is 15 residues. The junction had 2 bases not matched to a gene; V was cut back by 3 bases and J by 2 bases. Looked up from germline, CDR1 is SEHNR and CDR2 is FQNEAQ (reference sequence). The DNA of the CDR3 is TGTGCCAGCAGCTTGACTAGCGGGTTCACAGATACGCAGTATTTT. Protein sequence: CASSLTSGFTDTQYF. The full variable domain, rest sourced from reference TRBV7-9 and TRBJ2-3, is DTGVSQNPRHKITKRGQNVTFRCDPISEHNRLYWYRQTLGQGPEFLTYFQNEAQLEKSRLLSDRFSAERPKGSFSTLEIQRTEQGDSAMYLCASSLTSGFTDTQYFGPGTRLTVL.

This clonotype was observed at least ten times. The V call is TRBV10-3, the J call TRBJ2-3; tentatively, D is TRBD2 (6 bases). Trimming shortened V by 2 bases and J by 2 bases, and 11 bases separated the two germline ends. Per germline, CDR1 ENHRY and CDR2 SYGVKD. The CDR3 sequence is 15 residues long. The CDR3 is CAISEVAETTDTQYF. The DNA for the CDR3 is TGTGCCATCAGTGAGGTAGCGGAGACCACAGATACGCAGTATTTT.

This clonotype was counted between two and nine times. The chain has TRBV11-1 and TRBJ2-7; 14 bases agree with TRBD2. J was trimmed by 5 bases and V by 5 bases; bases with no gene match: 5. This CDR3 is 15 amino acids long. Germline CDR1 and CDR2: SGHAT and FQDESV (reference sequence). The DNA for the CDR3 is TGTGCCAGCAGCACGACTAGCGGGAGGGGAGACGAGCAGTACTTC. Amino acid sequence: CASSTTSGRGDEQYF. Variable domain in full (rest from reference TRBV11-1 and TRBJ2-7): EAEVAQSPRYKITEKSQAVAFWCDPISGHATLYWYRQILGQGPELLVQFQDESVVDDSQLPKDRFSAERLKGVDSTLKIQPAELGDSAMYLCASSTTSGRGDEQYFGPGTRLTVT.

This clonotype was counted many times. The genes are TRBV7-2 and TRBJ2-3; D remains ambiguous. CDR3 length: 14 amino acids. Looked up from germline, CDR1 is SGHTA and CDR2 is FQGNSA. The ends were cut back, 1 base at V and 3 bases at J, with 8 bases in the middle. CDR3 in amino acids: CASSLVSWTDTQYF. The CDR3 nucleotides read TGTGCCAGCAGCTTAGTTAGCTGGACAGATACGCAGTATTTT.

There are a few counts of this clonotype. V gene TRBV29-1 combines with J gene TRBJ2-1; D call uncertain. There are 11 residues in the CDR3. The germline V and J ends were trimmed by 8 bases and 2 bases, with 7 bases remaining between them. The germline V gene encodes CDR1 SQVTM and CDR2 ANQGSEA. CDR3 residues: CSTRPYNEQFF. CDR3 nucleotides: TGCAGCACCCGTCCCTACAATGAGCAGTTCTTC.

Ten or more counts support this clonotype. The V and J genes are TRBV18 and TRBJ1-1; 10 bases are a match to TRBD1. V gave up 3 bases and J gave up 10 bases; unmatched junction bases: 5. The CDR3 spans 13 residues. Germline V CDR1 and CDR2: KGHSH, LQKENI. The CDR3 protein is CASSPTGGSLAFF. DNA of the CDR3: TGTGCCAGCTCACCGACAGGGGGCTCGTTAGCTTTCTTT.

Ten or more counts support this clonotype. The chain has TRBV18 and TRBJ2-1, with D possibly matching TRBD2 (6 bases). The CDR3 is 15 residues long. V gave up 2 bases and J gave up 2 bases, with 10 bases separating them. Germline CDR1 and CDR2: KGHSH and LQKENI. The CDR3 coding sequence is TGTGCCAGCTCACCAATGGAGGGGACCTACAATGAGCAGTTCTTC. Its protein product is CASSPMEGTYNEQFF.